The rows below give T cell receptor beta chains drawn from one sample of a study of T cell responses to AZD1222 COVID-19 vaccine. Profiling relied on immunoSEQ multiplex PCR, and the TCRdb table lists in-frame clones only, not all of them. This table holds roughly 160,000 clones, 85% to 95% found once. The source was peripheral blood, collected on day 0 of AZD1222 vaccination. The receptors come from an adult in good health. Each CDR3 is given with its conserved first and last residue. The D gene is left open where the match is weak. For some rows the clone size is stated as once, few or many, or as a class when expanded; others skip it.

D gene: NA
V gene: TRBV19
J gene: TRBJ1-2
clone size: NA
CDR3 protein: CASSIPGQTRLDYGYTF
CDR3 DNA: TGTGCCAGTAGTATACCCGGACAGACAAGGCTAGACTATGGCTACACCTTC

D gene: NA
V gene: TRBV7-6
J gene: TRBJ1-3
clone size: NA
CDR3 protein: CASSLGGASGNTIYF
CDR3 DNA: TGTGCCAGCAGCTTAGGGGGAGCCTCTGGAAACACCATATATTTT

D gene: NA
V gene: TRBV9
J gene: TRBJ1-2
clone size: few
CDR3 protein: CASSVGAASYGYTF
CDR3 DNA: TGTGCCAGCAGCGTAGGGGCCGCGAGCTATGGCTACACCTTC

D gene: NA
V gene: TRBV2
J gene: TRBJ2-5
clone size: NA
CDR3 protein: CATTLGLAKTQYF
CDR3 DNA: TGTGCGACCACACTGGGGCTAGCAAAGACCCAGTACTTC

D gene: NA
V gene: TRBV28
J gene: TRBJ2-5
clone size: NA
CDR3 protein: CASSFMGGTQYF
CDR3 DNA: TGTGCCAGCAGTTTTATGGGCGGGACCCAGTACTTC

D gene: TRBD1
V gene: TRBV5-1
J gene: TRBJ1-3
clone size: once
CDR3 protein: CASSPGATGGGNTIYF
CDR3 DNA: TGCGCCAGCAGCCCGGGGGCAACAGGGGGAGGAAACACCATATATTTT

D gene: NA
V gene: TRBV5-4
J gene: TRBJ2-3
clone size: NA
CDR3 protein: CASSLNGGRTDTQYF
CDR3 DNA: TGTGCCAGCAGCTTGAATGGGGGGCGCACAGATACGCAGTATTTT

D gene: TRBD1
V gene: TRBV3-1/TRBV3-2
J gene: TRBJ1-6
clone size: NA
CDR3 protein: CASSQDGGQANSPLHF
CDR3 DNA: TGTGCCAGCAGCCAAGATGGGGGACAGGCTAATTCACCCCTCCACTTT

D gene: NA
V gene: TRBV18
J gene: TRBJ2-7
clone size: NA
CDR3 protein: CASSPPGSYEQYF
CDR3 DNA: TGTGCCAGCTCACCACCGGGTTCCTACGAGCAGTACTTC

D gene: NA
V gene: TRBV9
J gene: TRBJ1-5
clone size: NA
CDR3 protein: CASSLDGQSSQPQHF
CDR3 DNA: TGTGCCAGCAGCCTCGACGGACAGAGCTCTCAGCCCCAGCATTTT

D gene: NA
V gene: TRBV21-1
J gene: TRBJ1-1
clone size: NA
CDR3 protein: CASSKKGGKGPAGTEAFF
CDR3 DNA: TGTGCCAGCAGCAAAAAGGGCGGCAAGGGTCCCGCGGGCACTGAAGCTTTCTTT

D gene: TRBD1
V gene: TRBV6-5
J gene: TRBJ1-5
clone size: NA
CDR3 protein: CASSRDRNQPQHF
CDR3 DNA: TGTGCCAGCAGTCGGGACAGAAATCAGCCCCAGCATTTT

D gene: TRBD1
V gene: TRBV4-3
J gene: TRBJ1-4
clone size: NA
CDR3 protein: CASSQDEYRGDEKLFF
CDR3 DNA: TGCGCCAGCAGCCAAGATGAATACAGGGGAGATGAAAAACTGTTTTTT

D gene: NA
V gene: TRBV5-1
J gene: TRBJ1-1
clone size: NA
CDR3 protein: CASSQTGKMNTEAFF
CDR3 DNA: TGCGCCAGCAGTCAGACAGGAAAGATGAACACTGAAGCTTTCTTT

D gene: NA
V gene: TRBV25-1
J gene: TRBJ1-1
clone size: few
CDR3 protein: CASSGLAGTGSTEAFF
CDR3 DNA: TGTGCCAGCAGTGGGCTTGCAGGGACCGGGAGCACTGAAGCTTTCTTT

D gene: NA
V gene: TRBV30
J gene: TRBJ1-1
clone size: NA
CDR3 protein: CAWSFGDFAFF
CDR3 DNA: TGTGCCTGGAGTTTTGGGGACTTTGCTTTCTTT

D gene: TRBD1
V gene: TRBV6-5
J gene: TRBJ1-2
clone size: once
CDR3 protein: CASSRRDRATGYTF
CDR3 DNA: TGTGCCAGCAGTCGCAGGGACAGGGCGACGGGCTACACCTTC

D gene: NA
V gene: TRBV4-1
J gene: TRBJ1-2
clone size: NA
CDR3 protein: CASSQGQPNYGYTF
CDR3 DNA: TGCGCCAGCAGCCAAGGACAGCCTAACTATGGCTACACCTTC

D gene: TRBD2
V gene: TRBV19
J gene: TRBJ2-3
clone size: NA
CDR3 protein: CASSIPYPLAGGTDTQYF
CDR3 DNA: TGTGCCAGTAGTATCCCCTACCCCCTAGCGGGGGGCACAGATACGCAGTATTTT

D gene: NA
V gene: TRBV19
J gene: TRBJ1-5
clone size: NA
CDR3 protein: CASSITGGGQPQHF
CDR3 DNA: TGTGCCAGTAGTATTACCGGGGGCGGGCAGCCCCAGCATTTT

D gene: NA
V gene: TRBV27
J gene: TRBJ1-1
clone size: NA
CDR3 protein: CASSRREGNTEAFF
CDR3 DNA: TGTGCCAGCAGTCGTAGAGAGGGGAACACTGAAGCTTTCTTT

D gene: NA
V gene: TRBV5-6
J gene: TRBJ1-5
clone size: NA
CDR3 protein: CASSSLTRGSNQPQHF
CDR3 DNA: TGTGCCAGCAGCTCCCTAACGCGGGGGAGCAATCAGCCCCAGCATTTT

D gene: TRBD2
V gene: TRBV4-2
J gene: TRBJ2-7
clone size: once
CDR3 protein: CASSPGGANKKQYF
CDR3 DNA: TGTGCCAGCAGCCCGGGGGGGGCGAATAAGAAGCAGTACTTC

D gene: TRBD1
V gene: TRBV30
J gene: TRBJ1-5
clone size: NA
CDR3 protein: CAWAGGTGGFQPQHF
CDR3 DNA: TGTGCCTGGGCGGGGGGGACAGGGGGGTTTCAGCCCCAGCATTTT

D gene: TRBD2
V gene: TRBV12-3/TRBV12-4
J gene: TRBJ2-1
clone size: NA
CDR3 protein: CASMGGGHSEQFF
CDR3 DNA: TGTGCCAGCATGGGCGGGGGGCATAGCGAGCAGTTCTTC

D gene: NA
V gene: TRBV6-5
J gene: TRBJ2-7
clone size: NA
CDR3 protein: CASSYRQVSSYEQYF
CDR3 DNA: TGTGCCAGCAGTTATCGACAGGTGTCCTCCTACGAGCAGTACTTC

D gene: NA
V gene: TRBV15
J gene: TRBJ2-7
clone size: NA
CDR3 protein: CATSRIKGEQYF
CDR3 DNA: TGTGCCACCAGCAGAATTAAGGGGGAGCAGTACTTC

D gene: TRBD1
V gene: TRBV5-1
J gene: TRBJ1-4
clone size: NA
CDR3 protein: CASSLGTGAVATNEKLFF
CDR3 DNA: TGCGCCAGCAGCTTGGGGACAGGGGCCGTTGCAACTAATGAAAAACTGTTTTTT

D gene: NA
V gene: TRBV2
J gene: TRBJ1-6
clone size: NA
CDR3 protein: CASSGEGGRNSPLHF
CDR3 DNA: TGTGCCAGCAGTGGGGAGGGGGGTCGTAATTCACCCCTCCACTTT

D gene: NA
V gene: TRBV3-1/TRBV3-2
J gene: TRBJ2-3
clone size: NA
CDR3 protein: CASSRQTDTQYF
CDR3 DNA: TGTGCCAGCAGCCGGCAGACAGATACGCAGTATTTT

D gene: NA
V gene: TRBV30
J gene: TRBJ1-6
clone size: NA
CDR3 protein: CAWSGESTYNSPLHF
CDR3 DNA: TGTGCCTGGAGTGGGGAATCCACCTATAATTCACCCCTCCACTTT

D gene: NA
V gene: TRBV28
J gene: TRBJ1-6
clone size: few
CDR3 protein: CASTWGGLNSPLHF
CDR3 DNA: TGTGCCAGCACGTGGGGGGGGCTAAATTCACCCCTCCACTTT

D gene: NA
V gene: TRBV5-1
J gene: TRBJ2-3
clone size: NA
CDR3 protein: CASSPQGRAPTDTQYF
CDR3 DNA: TGCGCCAGCAGCCCCCAGGGGCGGGCACCCACAGATACGCAGTATTTT

D gene: NA
V gene: TRBV12-5
J gene: TRBJ1-5
clone size: NA
CDR3 protein: CASGPGDRGSPQHF
CDR3 DNA: TGTGCTAGTGGTCCGGGGGACCGAGGCTCGCCCCAGCATTTT

D gene: TRBD1
V gene: TRBV24-1
J gene: TRBJ2-7
clone size: once
CDR3 protein: CAAAGGGSYEQYF
CDR3 DNA: TGTGCCGCCGCAGGGGGTGGGTCCTACGAGCAGTACTTC

D gene: TRBD1
V gene: TRBV30
J gene: TRBJ1-3
clone size: NA
CDR3 protein: CAWKQGAGNTIYF
CDR3 DNA: TGTGCCTGGAAACAGGGGGCTGGAAACACCATATATTTT

D gene: TRBD1
V gene: TRBV5-1
J gene: TRBJ1-2
clone size: NA
CDR3 protein: CASSLGTGAFYGYTF
CDR3 DNA: TGCGCCAGCAGCTTAGGGACAGGGGCTTTCTATGGCTACACCTTC

D gene: NA
V gene: TRBV6-5
J gene: TRBJ2-2
clone size: NA
CDR3 protein: CASSRVTGSTGELFF
CDR3 DNA: TGTGCCAGCAGTAGGGTCACAGGGAGCACCGGGGAGCTGTTTTTT

D gene: NA
V gene: TRBV7-9
J gene: TRBJ1-2
clone size: NA
CDR3 protein: CASSLGAGLYGYTF
CDR3 DNA: TGTGCCAGCAGCTTAGGTGCAGGGCTCTATGGCTACACCTTC

D gene: NA
V gene: TRBV18
J gene: TRBJ1-2
clone size: NA
CDR3 protein: CASSWGGPPARNGYTF
CDR3 DNA: TGTGCCAGCTCATGGGGTGGACCACCAGCTAGGAATGGCTACACCTTC

D gene: NA
V gene: TRBV5-6
J gene: TRBJ1-6
clone size: NA
CDR3 protein: CASSFLGQLNSPLHF
CDR3 DNA: TGTGCCAGCAGCTTTTTAGGACAGCTCAATTCACCCCTCCACTTT

D gene: NA
V gene: TRBV10-3
J gene: TRBJ1-3
clone size: NA
CDR3 protein: CAISATSGNTIYF
CDR3 DNA: TGTGCCATCAGTGCAACCTCTGGAAACACCATATATTTT

D gene: TRBD1
V gene: TRBV19
J gene: TRBJ1-2
clone size: NA
CDR3 protein: CASSTGQDYYGYTF
CDR3 DNA: TGTGCCAGTAGTACAGGACAGGACTACTATGGCTACACCTTC

D gene: NA
V gene: TRBV12-3/TRBV12-4
J gene: TRBJ1-1
clone size: once
CDR3 protein: CASSLLVEAFF
CDR3 DNA: TGTGCCAGCAGTTTACTCGTTGAAGCTTTCTTT

D gene: NA
V gene: TRBV28
J gene: TRBJ1-5
clone size: NA
CDR3 protein: CASSTTDQPQHF
CDR3 DNA: TGTGCCAGCAGTACGACAGATCAGCCCCAGCATTTT

D gene: NA
V gene: TRBV11-3
J gene: TRBJ2-1
clone size: NA
CDR3 protein: CASSLDRGPEGYNEQFF
CDR3 DNA: TGTGCCAGCAGCTTAGATCGTGGCCCGGAGGGATACAATGAGCAGTTCTTC

D gene: NA
V gene: TRBV7-2
J gene: TRBJ2-1
clone size: NA
CDR3 protein: CASSFFRTSLPNEQFF
CDR3 DNA: TGTGCCAGCAGCTTTTTTCGTACCTCCCTACCCAATGAGCAGTTCTTC

D gene: NA
V gene: TRBV30
J gene: TRBJ1-5
clone size: NA
CDR3 protein: CAWSPSNQPQHF
CDR3 DNA: TGTGCCTGGAGTCCGTCCAATCAGCCCCAGCATTTT

D gene: NA
V gene: TRBV6-2/TRBV6-3
J gene: TRBJ2-3
clone size: NA
CDR3 protein: CASSYNKGSTDTQYF
CDR3 DNA: TGTGCCAGCAGTTACAACAAAGGTAGCACAGATACGCAGTATTTT

D gene: NA
V gene: TRBV4-1
J gene: TRBJ2-7
clone size: NA
CDR3 protein: CASSTGGPSRTQQYF
CDR3 DNA: TGCGCCAGCAGTACGGGGGGCCCTTCCCGTACTCAGCAGTACTTC

D gene: TRBD1
V gene: TRBV5-1
J gene: TRBJ2-2
clone size: NA
CDR3 protein: CASSLGDRHTGELFF
CDR3 DNA: TGCGCCAGCAGCTTGGGGGACAGACACACCGGGGAGCTGTTTTTT

D gene: TRBD1
V gene: TRBV13
J gene: TRBJ1-2
clone size: NA
CDR3 protein: CASSPGQTNYGYTF
CDR3 DNA: TGTGCCAGCAGCCCGGGACAGACTAACTATGGCTACACCTTC

D gene: NA
V gene: TRBV28
J gene: TRBJ1-4
clone size: NA
CDR3 protein: CASSFRSGNEKLFF
CDR3 DNA: TGTGCCAGCAGTTTTCGGTCCGGGAATGAAAAACTGTTTTTT

D gene: NA
V gene: TRBV18
J gene: TRBJ2-7
clone size: NA
CDR3 protein: CASSSGTLYEQYF
CDR3 DNA: TGTGCCAGCTCAAGTGGGACATTGTACGAGCAGTACTTC

D gene: NA
V gene: TRBV3-1/TRBV3-2
J gene: TRBJ1-4
clone size: once
CDR3 protein: CASSQGLRGNEKLFF
CDR3 DNA: TGTGCCAGCAGCCAGGGCTTAAGGGGAAATGAAAAACTGTTTTTT

D gene: TRBD1
V gene: TRBV3-1/TRBV3-2
J gene: TRBJ1-2
clone size: NA
CDR3 protein: CASTPVGTGPVYGYTF
CDR3 DNA: TGTGCCAGCACCCCGGTGGGGACAGGGCCAGTTTATGGCTACACCTTC

D gene: NA
V gene: TRBV5-8
J gene: TRBJ2-1
clone size: NA
CDR3 protein: CASSLVRGLSSYNEQFF
CDR3 DNA: TGTGCCAGCAGCTTGGTTCGGGGCCTTAGCTCCTACAATGAGCAGTTCTTC

D gene: NA
V gene: TRBV4-2
J gene: TRBJ1-1
clone size: once
CDR3 protein: CASSQAGRSTEAFF
CDR3 DNA: TGTGCCAGCAGCCAAGCAGGGAGGAGCACTGAAGCTTTCTTT

D gene: NA
V gene: TRBV16
J gene: TRBJ2-2
clone size: few
CDR3 protein: CASSHSRGTGELFF
CDR3 DNA: TGTGCCAGCAGCCATAGCAGGGGAACCGGGGAGCTGTTTTTT

D gene: NA
V gene: TRBV6-6
J gene: TRBJ1-5
clone size: NA
CDR3 protein: CASRYRERGNQPQHF
CDR3 DNA: TGTGCCAGCAGGTACAGGGAGCGGGGCAATCAGCCCCAGCATTTT